This is a list of T cell receptor beta chains from one sample in a study of cytomegalovirus exposure and HLA in healthy donors. Assay used: immunoSEQ multiplex PCR; TCRdb lists only in-frame clones, some missing. The sample carries approximately 150,000 clones, more than 75% recorded once. Sequencing was carried out using PBMCs. Source of these receptors: a young woman in good health and CMV-seronegative. Each CDR3 is given with its conserved first and last residue. The order of the fields is J gene, V gene, CDR3 length, D gene, CDR3 protein, CDR3 DNA. D genes are given only for firm matches.

TRBJ2-2 TRBV4-1 15 NA CASSQVWAVMEELFF TGCGCCAGCAGCCAAGTTTGGGCAGTAATGGAGGAGCTGTTTTTT
TRBJ2-1 TRBV11-3 16 TRBD2 CASSSRLAGAPNEQFF TGTGCCAGCAGCTCCCGACTAGCGGGGGCCCCAAATGAGCAGTTCTTC
TRBJ1-6 TRBV7-9 13 NA CASSPRTNSPLHF TGTGCCAGCAGCCCGAGGACAAATTCACCCCTCCACTTT
TRBJ1-1 TRBV6-1 14 NA CASSENGPNTEAFF TGTGCCAGCAGTGAAAATGGCCCGAACACTGAAGCTTTCTTT
TRBJ2-7 TRBV27 15 TRBD2 CASSLGIAGGYEQYF TGTGCCAGCAGTTTGGGAATAGCGGGAGGGTACGAGCAGTACTTC
TRBJ2-2 TRBV4-1 16 TRBD2 CASSQGLAGFTGELFF TGCGCCAGCAGCCAAGGACTAGCGGGGTTCACCGGGGAGCTGTTTTTT
TRBJ2-7 TRBV5-4 14 TRBD1 CASSSRTGNYEQYF TGTGCCAGCAGCTCCCGGACAGGTAACTACGAGCAGTACTTC
TRBJ2-2 TRBV29-1 17 TRBD1 CSVELTGAVSNTGELFF TGCAGCGTTGAACTAACAGGGGCCGTCTCAAACACCGGGGAGCTGTTTTTT
TRBJ1-4 TRBV7-6 14 TRBD1 CASSPGTGNEKLFF TGTGCCAGCAGCCCCGGGACAGGAAATGAAAAACTGTTTTTT
TRBJ2-2 TRBV30 15 NA CAGKQGAGFTGELFF TGTGCCGGCAAACAGGGTGCCGGATTCACCGGGGAGCTGTTTTTT
TRBJ2-7 TRBV7-8 17 NA CASSLATIRDISYEQYF TGTGCCAGCAGCTTAGCGACCATCCGGGACATCTCCTACGAGCAGTACTTC
TRBJ2-7 TRBV5-4 13 NA CASSLDTGYEQYF TGTGCCAGCAGCTTGGATACCGGCTACGAGCAGTACTTC
TRBJ1-1 TRBV10-3 12 NA CAIMTGNTEAFF TGTGCCATCATGACAGGGAACACTGAAGCTTTCTTT
TRBJ1-1 TRBV5-4 14 NA CASSLGGGNTEAFF TGTGCCAGCAGCTTAGGCGGGGGGAACACTGAAGCTTTCTTT
TRBJ2-7 TRBV6-1 15 TRBD2 CASSVLAGGAYEQYF TGTGCCAGCAGCGTACTAGCGGGGGGGGCCTACGAGCAGTACTTC
TRBJ1-2 TRBV5-1 13 TRBD1 CASSPGQLYGYTF TGCGCCAGCAGCCCGGGACAGCTCTATGGCTACACCTTC
TRBJ1-2 TRBV2 13 TRBD1 CASSTRQGSGYTF TGTGCCAGCAGTACCCGACAGGGCAGCGGCTACACCTTC